This T cell receptor beta chain was recovered during a study of cytomegalovirus exposure and HLA in healthy donors. The CDR3 sequence is 8 residues long. V was pared by 8 bases and J by 9 bases, with 5 bases between. Germline-derived CDR1 and CDR2 are LGHDT and YNNKEL (reference sequence). Overall study findings and caveats: A later analysis linked about 17,000 TCR beta sequences to HLA alleles at 0.05 false discovery rate. Most TCR beta V segments were productive about 90% or about 30% of the time in an earlier analysis. Later analysis indicated greater clonal expansion among HLA-associated TCR beta chains than among equally common other chains. TCR beta V- and J-gene trimming was later associated with a missense DCLRE1C variant.

A multiplex PCR was run with 60 Vbeta primers and 13 Jbeta primers. TCRdb's copy holds only in-frame clones and misses some; the assay was immunoSEQ multiplex PCR. This sample yields around 150,000 clones, of which almost 80% are seen a single time; less than 2% belongs to the top ten. Points on this clone: Antigen specificity is unknown.

This sequence joins TRBV3-1 (or the pseudogene TRBV3-2) and TRBJ2-7, with unresolved D. The sequencing input was PBMCs. The TCR sequence derives from a woman in her twenties or thirties in good health and CMV-seronegative. This chain's CDR3 is CASGVQYF. CDR3 in DNA: TGTGCCAGCGGAGTGCAGTACTTC.